This T cell receptor beta chain was found in a study of cytomegalovirus exposure and HLA in healthy donors. Amplification used 60 Vbeta primers and 13 Jbeta primers. Profiled with immunoSEQ multiplex PCR; TCRdb holds only in-frame clones, not every one. The sample lists more than 80,000 clones; 55% to 75% were seen once. The CDR3 spans 16 residues. J lost 7 bases, V lost 2 bases, and 7 bases had no gene match. Germline loops: CDR1 LGHNA, CDR2 YNFKEQ. This chain joins TRBV4-2 and TRBJ2-1, with 11 bases aligning to TRBD2. Sequenced: PBMCs. The source is a man aged 55-75 years in good health and CMV-seronegative. For the CDR3, the DNA is TGTGCCAGCAGCCAATTTACTAGCGGGGGACAAAATGAGCAGTTCTTC. It is translated as CASSQFTSGGQNEQFF.